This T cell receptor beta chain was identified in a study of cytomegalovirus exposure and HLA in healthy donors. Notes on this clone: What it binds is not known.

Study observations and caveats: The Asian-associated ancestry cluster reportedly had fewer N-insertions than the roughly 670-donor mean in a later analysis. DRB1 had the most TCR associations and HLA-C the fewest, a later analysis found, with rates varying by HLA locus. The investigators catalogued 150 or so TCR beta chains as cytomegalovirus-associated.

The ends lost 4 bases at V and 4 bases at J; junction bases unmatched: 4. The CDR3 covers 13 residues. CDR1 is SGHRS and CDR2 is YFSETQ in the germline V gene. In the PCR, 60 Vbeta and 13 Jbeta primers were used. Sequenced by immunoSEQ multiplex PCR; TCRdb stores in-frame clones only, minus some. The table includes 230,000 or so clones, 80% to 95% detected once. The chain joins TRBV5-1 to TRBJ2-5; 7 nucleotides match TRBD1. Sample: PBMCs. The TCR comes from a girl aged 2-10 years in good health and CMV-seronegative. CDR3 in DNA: TGCGCCAGCAGCGGACAGGTAGGAGAGACCCAGTACTTC. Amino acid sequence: CASSGQVGETQYF. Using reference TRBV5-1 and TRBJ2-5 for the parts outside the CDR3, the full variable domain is KAGVTQTPRYLIKTRGQQVTLSCSPISGHRSVSWYQQTPGQGLQFLFEYFSETQRNKGNFPGRFSGRQFSNSRSEMNVSTLELGDSALYLCASSGQVGETQYFGPGTRLLVL.